This T cell receptor (beta chain) comes out of a study of neurological immune-mediated disorders. Notes on the study in general: According to phylogenetic grouping, one related-CDR3 cluster, a possible signature, contained the repertoires of 18 of 34 multiple sclerosis patients. Any association between clinical or MRI features and the multiple sclerosis repertoire cluster was absent.

The table lists this clonotype with many counts. Its specificity is unknown. V dropped 1 base and J dropped 7 bases, with 11 bases sitting between them. The CDR3 runs to 14 residues. It was by 5'RACE with 10-nucleotide random UMIs that the cDNA was made. From 15-18 subjects, every sequencing run obtained over 160 million TCR-beta sequences. TCRdb re-called the 5' RACE reads through MiXCR, storing one row per CDR3 protein. The sample records tens of thousands of distinct CDR3 sequences, 1.5% being singletons. The chain is built from TRBV12-3 or TRBV12-4 and TRBJ1-5; D is possibly TRBD1 (6 bases). Sequencing input: PBMCs. This sequence was found in a woman aged 30 to 39 with multiple sclerosis. The CDR3 nucleotides read TGTGCCAGCAGTTTAGGGGGGCCAGGGCAGCCCCAGCATTTT. Translating it yields CASSLGGPGQPQHF.